A single sample is the source of the 6 T cell receptor beta chains below, sequenced in a study of T cells expressing NK-cell markers. With the 5' RACE reads reprocessed, TCRdb shows one record per CDR3 protein and no DNA. The sample holds about 550,000 distinct CDR3 sequences. Sequencing was performed on blood T cells: a sorted CD56 or NKG2C T cell subset, CD4+ or CD8+ T cells, or bulk PBMC T cells (not recorded which). These receptors all stem from a man younger than 35 in good health.

The chain is built from TRBV29-1 and TRBJ2-6; the D call of TRBD2 rests on TCRdb alone, since no DNA is present to check it. CDR1 and CDR2 from the germline V gene are SQVTM and ANQGSEA. The CDR3 spans 16 residues. The CDR3 spells CSVASGRMPGANVLTF.

This chain joins TRBV2 and TRBJ2-1; as DNA is missing, the TRBD1 call by TCRdb cannot be tested. CDR1 is SNHLY and CDR2 is FYNNEI in the germline V gene. The CDR3 is made up of 14 amino acids. Here the CDR3 reads CASTGWNSYNEQFF.

V is TRBV29-1 and J is TRBJ1-2. The CDR3 has 12 residues. Germline lookup yields CDR1 SQVTM and CDR2 ANQGSEA. CDR3: CSVDGTPYGYTF.

The rearrangement uses TRBV29-1 and TRBJ2-1; TCRdb outputs TRBD1, but without DNA this stays unchecked. The CDR3 is made up of 14 amino acids. CDR1 is SQVTM and CDR2 is ANQGSEA in the germline V gene. CDR3 region: CSGSRGGPHYEQFF.

The chain combines TRBV4-1 with TRBJ2-3. The CDR3 is 16 residues long. Looked up from germline, CDR1 is MGHRA and CDR2 is YSYEKL. The CDR3 sequence: CASSQAVAASTDTQYF.

The rearrangement joins TRBV29-1 to TRBJ2-1; the TRBD1 assignment by TCRdb is unverifiable without DNA. Germline loops: CDR1 SQVTM, CDR2 ANQGSEA. This CDR3 region has 12 residues. The CDR3 region is CSVARATQEQFF.